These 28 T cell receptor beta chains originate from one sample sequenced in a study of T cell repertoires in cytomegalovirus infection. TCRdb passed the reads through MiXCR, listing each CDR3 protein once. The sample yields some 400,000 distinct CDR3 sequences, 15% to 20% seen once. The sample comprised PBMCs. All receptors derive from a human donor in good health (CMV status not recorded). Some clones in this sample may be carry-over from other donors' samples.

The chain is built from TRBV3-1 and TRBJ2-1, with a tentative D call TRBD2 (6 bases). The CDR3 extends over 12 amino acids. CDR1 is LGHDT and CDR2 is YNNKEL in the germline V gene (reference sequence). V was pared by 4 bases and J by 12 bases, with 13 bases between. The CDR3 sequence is CASSPPGSMQFF. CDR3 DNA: TGTGCCAGCAGCCCCCCCGGGAGCATGCAGTTCTTC.

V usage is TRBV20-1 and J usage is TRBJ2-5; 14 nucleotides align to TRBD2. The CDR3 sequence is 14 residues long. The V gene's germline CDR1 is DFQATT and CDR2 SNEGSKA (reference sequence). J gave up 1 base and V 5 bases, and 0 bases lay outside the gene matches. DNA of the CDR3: TGCAGTGCTGGGACTAGCGGGGGCCAAGAGACCCAGTACTTC. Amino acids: CSAGTSGGQETQYF.

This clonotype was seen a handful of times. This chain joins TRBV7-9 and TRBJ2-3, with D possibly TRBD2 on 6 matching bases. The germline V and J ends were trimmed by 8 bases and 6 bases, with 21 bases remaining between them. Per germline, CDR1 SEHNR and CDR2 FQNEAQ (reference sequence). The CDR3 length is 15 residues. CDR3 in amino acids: CASRSLGAGSDTQYF. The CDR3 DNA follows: TGTGCCAGCCGGTCCCTGGGCGCGGGATCCGATACGCAGTATTTT. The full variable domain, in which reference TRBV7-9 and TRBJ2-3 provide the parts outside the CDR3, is DTGVSQNPRHKITKRGQNVTFRCDPISEHNRLYWYRQTLGQGPEFLTYFQNEAQLEKSRLLSDRFSAERPKGSFSTLEIQRTEQGDSAMYLCASRSLGAGSDTQYFGPGTRLTVL.

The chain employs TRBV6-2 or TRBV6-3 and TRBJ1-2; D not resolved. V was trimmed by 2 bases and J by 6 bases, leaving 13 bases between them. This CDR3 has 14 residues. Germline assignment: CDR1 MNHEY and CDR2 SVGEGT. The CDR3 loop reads CASSYAGRINGYTF. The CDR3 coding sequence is TGTGCCAGCAGTTACGCCGGAAGGATAAATGGCTACACCTTC.

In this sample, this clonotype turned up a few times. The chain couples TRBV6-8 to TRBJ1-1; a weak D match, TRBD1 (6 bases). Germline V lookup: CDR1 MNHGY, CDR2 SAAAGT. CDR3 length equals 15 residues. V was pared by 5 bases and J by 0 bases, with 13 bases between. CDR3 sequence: CASSGRTEMNTEAFF. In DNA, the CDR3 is TGTGCCAGCAGTGGGCGGACAGAGATGAACACTGAAGCTTTCTTT.

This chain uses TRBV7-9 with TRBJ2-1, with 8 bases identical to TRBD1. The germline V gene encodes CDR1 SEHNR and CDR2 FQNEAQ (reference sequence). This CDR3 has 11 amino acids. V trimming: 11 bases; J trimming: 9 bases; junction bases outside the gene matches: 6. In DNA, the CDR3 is TGTGCCTTAAGGACAGGGAGTGAGCAGTTCTTC. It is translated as CALRTGSEQFF.

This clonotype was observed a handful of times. The CDR3 here is CASRSPYGYTF. The CDR3 region has the DNA TGTGCCAGCAGGTCTCCCTATGGCTACACCTTC. The V call is TRBV12-3 or TRBV12-4, the J call TRBJ1-2; D gene uncertain. This CDR3 is built from 11 residues. V dropped 6 bases and J dropped 4 bases, with 6 bases sitting between them.

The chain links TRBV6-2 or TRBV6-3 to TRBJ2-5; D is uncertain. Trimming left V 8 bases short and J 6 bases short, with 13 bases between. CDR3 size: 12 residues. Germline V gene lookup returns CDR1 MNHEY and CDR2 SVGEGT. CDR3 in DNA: TGTGCCAGCTCCGATGATCCGCAGACCCAGTACTTC. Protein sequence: CASSDDPQTQYF.

This CDR3 reads CSAVASYEQYF. In DNA, the CDR3 is TGCAGTGCAGTAGCTAGCTACGAGCAGTACTTC. The genes are TRBV20-1 and TRBJ2-7; D is unresolved. V was pared by 6 bases and J by 3 bases, with 9 bases between. The germline gives CDR1 DFQATT, CDR2 SNEGSKA (reference sequence). The CDR3 runs 11 residues.

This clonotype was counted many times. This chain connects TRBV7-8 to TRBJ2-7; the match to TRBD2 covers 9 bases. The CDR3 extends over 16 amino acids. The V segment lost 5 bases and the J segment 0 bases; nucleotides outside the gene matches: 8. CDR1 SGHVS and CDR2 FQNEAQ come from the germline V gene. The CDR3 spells CASSRAGGGASYEQYF. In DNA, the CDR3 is TGTGCCAGCAGCCGGGCGGGCGGGGGGGCCTCCTACGAGCAGTACTTC.

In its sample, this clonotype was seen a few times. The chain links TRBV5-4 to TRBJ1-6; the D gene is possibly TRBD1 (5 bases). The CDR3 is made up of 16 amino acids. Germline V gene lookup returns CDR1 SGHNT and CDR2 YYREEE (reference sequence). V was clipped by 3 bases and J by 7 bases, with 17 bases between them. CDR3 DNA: TGTGCCAGCAGCTCCCTGACCCCGGGGCCAAATTCACCCCTCCACTTT. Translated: CASSSLTPGPNSPLHF.

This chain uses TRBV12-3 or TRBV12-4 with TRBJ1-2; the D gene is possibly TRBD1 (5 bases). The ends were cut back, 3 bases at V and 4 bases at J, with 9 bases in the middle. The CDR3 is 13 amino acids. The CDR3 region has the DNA TGTGCCAGCAGTTTTGGGACCACCTATGGCTACACCTTC. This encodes CASSFGTTYGYTF.

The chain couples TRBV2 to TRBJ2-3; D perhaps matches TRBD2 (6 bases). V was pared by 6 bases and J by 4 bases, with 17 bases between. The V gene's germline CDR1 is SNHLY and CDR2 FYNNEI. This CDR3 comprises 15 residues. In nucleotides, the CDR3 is TGTGCCAGCAGGGGCCCGGGCGGGATGGCAGATACGCAGTATTTT. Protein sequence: CASRGPGGMADTQYF.

The CDR3 bases are TGTGCCAGCAGCTTAGGAGGCGCGTTCCCGGGGCAAGAGACCCAGTACTTC. Encoded protein: CASSLGGAFPGQETQYF. The chain joins TRBV7-9 to TRBJ2-5, with D perhaps matching TRBD2 (5 bases). The CDR3 has 17 residues. V was shortened by 1 base and J by 2 bases, with 17 bases between the two germline ends. Looked up from germline, CDR1 is SEHNR and CDR2 is FQNEAQ (reference sequence).

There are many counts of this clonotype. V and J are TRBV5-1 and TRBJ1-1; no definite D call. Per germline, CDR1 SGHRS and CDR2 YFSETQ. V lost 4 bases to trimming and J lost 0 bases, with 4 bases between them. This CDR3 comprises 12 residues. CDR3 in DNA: TGCGCCAGCAGCCAGATGAACACTGAAGCTTTCTTT. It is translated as CASSQMNTEAFF.

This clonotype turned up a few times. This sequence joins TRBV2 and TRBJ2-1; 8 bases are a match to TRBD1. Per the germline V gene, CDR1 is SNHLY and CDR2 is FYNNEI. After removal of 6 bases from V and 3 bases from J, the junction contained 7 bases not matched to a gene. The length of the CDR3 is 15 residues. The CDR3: CASSRDRGGYNEQFF. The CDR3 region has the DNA TGTGCCAGCAGCCGAGACAGGGGCGGCTACAATGAGCAGTTCTTC. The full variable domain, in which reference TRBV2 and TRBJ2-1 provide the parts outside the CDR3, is EPEVTQTPSHQVTQMGQEVILRCVPISNHLYFYWYRQILGQKVEFLVSFYNNEISEKSEIFDDQFSVERPDGSNFTLKIRSTKLEDSAMYFCASSRDRGGYNEQFFGPGTRLTVL.

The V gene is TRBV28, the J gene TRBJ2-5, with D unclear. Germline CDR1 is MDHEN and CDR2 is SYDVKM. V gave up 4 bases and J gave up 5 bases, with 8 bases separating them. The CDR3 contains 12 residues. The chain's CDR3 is CASSSPQETQYF. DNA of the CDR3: TGTGCCAGCAGTTCCCCCCAGGAGACCCAGTACTTC.

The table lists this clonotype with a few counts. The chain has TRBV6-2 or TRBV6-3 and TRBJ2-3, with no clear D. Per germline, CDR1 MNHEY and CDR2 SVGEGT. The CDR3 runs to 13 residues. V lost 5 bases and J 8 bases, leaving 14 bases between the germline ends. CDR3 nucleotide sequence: TGTGCCAGCAGTAGGACGTACGTGGGTACGCAGTATTTT. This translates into CASSRTYVGTQYF.

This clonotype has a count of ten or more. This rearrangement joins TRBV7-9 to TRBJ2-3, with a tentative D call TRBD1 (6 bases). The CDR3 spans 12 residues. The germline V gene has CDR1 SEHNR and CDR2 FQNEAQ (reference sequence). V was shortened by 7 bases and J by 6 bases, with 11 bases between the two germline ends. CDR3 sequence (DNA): TGTGCCAGCACCACCGACAGGGATACGCAGTATTTT. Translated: CASTTDRDTQYF.

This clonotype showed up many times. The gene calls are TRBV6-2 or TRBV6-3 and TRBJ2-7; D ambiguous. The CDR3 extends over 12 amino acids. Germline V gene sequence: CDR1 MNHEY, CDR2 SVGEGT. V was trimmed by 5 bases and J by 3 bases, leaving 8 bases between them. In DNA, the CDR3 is TGTGCCAGCAGTACACTGAGCTACGAGCAGTACTTC. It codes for CASSTLSYEQYF.

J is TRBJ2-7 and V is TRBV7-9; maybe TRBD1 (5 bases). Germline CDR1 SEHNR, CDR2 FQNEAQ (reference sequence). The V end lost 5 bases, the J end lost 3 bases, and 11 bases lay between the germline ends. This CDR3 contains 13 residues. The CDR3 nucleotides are TGTGCCAGCAGCGCCGACAGAAACTACGAGCAGTACTTC. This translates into CASSADRNYEQYF.

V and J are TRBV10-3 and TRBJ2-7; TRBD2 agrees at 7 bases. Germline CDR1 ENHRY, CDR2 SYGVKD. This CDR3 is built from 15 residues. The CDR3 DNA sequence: TGTGCCAGCAGTGCCGGGACTATCGTTCCCTACGACCAGTACGTC. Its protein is CASSAGTIVPYDQYV.

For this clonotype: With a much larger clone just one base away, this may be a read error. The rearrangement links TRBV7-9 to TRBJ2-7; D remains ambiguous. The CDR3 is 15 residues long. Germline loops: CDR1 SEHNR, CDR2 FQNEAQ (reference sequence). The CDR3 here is CASSLSPEITYKQYF. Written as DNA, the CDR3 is TGTGCCAGCAGCTTAAGCCCGGAGATTACCTACAAGCAGTACTTC.

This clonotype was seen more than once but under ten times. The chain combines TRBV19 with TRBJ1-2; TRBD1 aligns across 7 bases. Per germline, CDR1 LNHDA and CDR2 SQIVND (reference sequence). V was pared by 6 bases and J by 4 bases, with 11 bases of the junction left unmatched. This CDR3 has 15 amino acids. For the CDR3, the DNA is TGTGCCAGTAGCACGCCAGGGACAGAACTCTATGGCTACACCTTC. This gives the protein CASSTPGTELYGYTF.

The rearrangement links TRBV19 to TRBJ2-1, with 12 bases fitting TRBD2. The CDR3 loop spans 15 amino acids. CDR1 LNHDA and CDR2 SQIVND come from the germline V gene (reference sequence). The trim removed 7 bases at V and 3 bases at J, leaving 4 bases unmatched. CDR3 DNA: TGTGCCAGTACTCTGGGACTAGCGGGCTACAATGAGCAGTTCTTC. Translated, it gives CASTLGLAGYNEQFF.

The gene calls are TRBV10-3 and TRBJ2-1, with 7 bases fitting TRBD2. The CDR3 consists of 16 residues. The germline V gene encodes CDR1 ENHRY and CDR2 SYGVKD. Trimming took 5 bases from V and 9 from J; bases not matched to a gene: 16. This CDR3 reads CAISSTGGVEMGEQFF. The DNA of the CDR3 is TGTGCCATCAGTTCGACTGGGGGGGTAGAGATGGGTGAGCAGTTCTTC.

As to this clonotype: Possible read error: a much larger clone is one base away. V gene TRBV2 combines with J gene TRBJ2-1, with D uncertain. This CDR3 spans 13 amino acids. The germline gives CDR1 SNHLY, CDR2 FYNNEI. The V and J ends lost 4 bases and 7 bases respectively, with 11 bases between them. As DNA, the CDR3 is TGTGCCAGCAGTGTGGTAGAAAAAAATGAGCAGTTCTTC. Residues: CASSVVEKNEQFF.

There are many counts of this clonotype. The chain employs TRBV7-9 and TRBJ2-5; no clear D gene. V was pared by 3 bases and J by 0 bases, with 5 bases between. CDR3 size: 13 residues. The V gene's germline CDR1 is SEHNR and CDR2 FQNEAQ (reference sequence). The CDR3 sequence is CASSFSYQETQYF. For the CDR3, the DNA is TGTGCCAGCAGCTTCTCGTACCAAGAGACCCAGTACTTC.